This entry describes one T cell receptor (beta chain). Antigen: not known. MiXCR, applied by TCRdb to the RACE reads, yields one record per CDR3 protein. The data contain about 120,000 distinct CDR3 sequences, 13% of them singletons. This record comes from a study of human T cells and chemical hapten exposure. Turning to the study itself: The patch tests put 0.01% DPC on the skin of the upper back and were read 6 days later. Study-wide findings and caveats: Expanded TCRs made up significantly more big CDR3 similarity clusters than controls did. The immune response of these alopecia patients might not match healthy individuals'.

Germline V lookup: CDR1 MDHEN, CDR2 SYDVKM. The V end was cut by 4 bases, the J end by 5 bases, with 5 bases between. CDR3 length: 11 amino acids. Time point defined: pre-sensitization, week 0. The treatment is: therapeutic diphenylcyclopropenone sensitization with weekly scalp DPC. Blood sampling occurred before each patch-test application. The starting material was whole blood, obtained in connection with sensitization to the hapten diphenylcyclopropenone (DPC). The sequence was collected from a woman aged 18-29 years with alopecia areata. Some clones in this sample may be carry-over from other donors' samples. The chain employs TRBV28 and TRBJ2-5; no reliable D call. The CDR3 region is CASSWLETQYF. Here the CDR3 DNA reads TGTGCCAGCAGTTGGCTCGAGACCCAGTACTTC.